One sample yielded the 5 T cell receptor beta chains listed below, sequenced in a study of identical twins (dated by TCRdb to 2016 to 2017). Libraries were built with 5' RACE. TCRdb lists the instrument as Illumina HiSeq 2000. TCRdb cleaned the public reads at Q25 with fastp, built clones with MiXCR and kept in-frame beta chains. Every entry covers one CDR3 protein and lists the most common genes and DNA from its rows. The sample table shows hundreds of thousands of distinct CDR3 sequences, and 9% to 15% are seen once. Around 1.5% of the sample is held by the ten biggest clonotypes. These records were also assigned to another study, of yellow fever vaccine responses in identical twins.

Sequenced: PBMCs. The receptors derive from a woman aged 18-29 years in good health.

This clonotype has more than one count but fewer than ten. The chain joins TRBV12-3 or TRBV12-4 to TRBJ1-5, with D possibly being TRBD1 (6 bases). The CDR3 totals 15 residues. V was shortened by 6 bases and J by 2 bases, with 14 bases between the two germline ends. CDR3 protein: CASSLQGGGNQPQHF. In nucleotides, the CDR3 is TGTGCCAGCAGCCTACAGGGTGGGGGCAATCAGCCCCAGCATTTT.

This clonotype was seen a handful of times. The CDR3, as DNA: TGCAGTGCTAGATCCGGGACAGGGAACAATCAGCCCCAGCATTTT. Its translation: CSARSGTGNNQPQHF. The chain recombines TRBV20-1 with TRBJ1-5; 9 bases match TRBD1. The CDR3 extends over 15 amino acids. Trimming removed 2 bases from V and 3 bases from J; junction bases left unmatched: 5. Looked up from germline, CDR1 is DFQATT and CDR2 is SNEGSKA (reference sequence).

In this sample, this clonotype turned up a few times. The rearrangement joins TRBV7-9 to TRBJ2-7; 8 bases are shared with TRBD1. Germline V gene lookup returns CDR1 SEHNR and CDR2 FQNEAQ (reference sequence). The V and J ends lost 4 bases and 0 bases, in that order; junction bases with no gene match: 8. The length of the CDR3 is 16 residues. CDR3 sequence: CASSSLGRGLSYEQYV. The CDR3 DNA is TGTGCCAGCAGCTCGTTAGGCAGGGGGCTCTCCTACGAGCAGTACGTC.

This clonotype was observed a few times. The chain links TRBV7-9 to TRBJ2-7; D not certain. The CDR3 spans 14 residues. Trimming took off 5 bases at V and 6 bases at J, with 17 bases between the two ends. CDR1 SEHNR and CDR2 FQNEAQ come from the germline V gene (reference sequence). CDR3 amino acids: CASSGITTGSEQYV. The CDR3 bases are TGTGCCAGCAGCGGGATCACGACCGGGTCCGAGCAGTACGTC.

This clonotype showed up many times. This chain uses TRBV12-3 or TRBV12-4 with TRBJ2-3, with a tentative D call TRBD1 (5 bases). With 6 bases removed from V and 0 bases from J, the gap between germline ends came to 13 bases. This CDR3 region has 15 residues. The CDR3 bases are TGTGCCAGCAGCAAGACTCAGGGTAGCACAGATACGCAGTATTTT. Amino acid sequence: CASSKTQGSTDTQYF.